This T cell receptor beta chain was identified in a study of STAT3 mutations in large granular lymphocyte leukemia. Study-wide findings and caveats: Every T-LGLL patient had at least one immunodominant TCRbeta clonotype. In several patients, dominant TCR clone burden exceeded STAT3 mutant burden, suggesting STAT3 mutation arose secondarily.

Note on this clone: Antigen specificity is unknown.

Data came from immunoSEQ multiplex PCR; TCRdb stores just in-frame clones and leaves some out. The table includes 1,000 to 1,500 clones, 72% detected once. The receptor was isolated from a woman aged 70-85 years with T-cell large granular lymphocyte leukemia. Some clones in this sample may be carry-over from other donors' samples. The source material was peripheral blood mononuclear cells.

CDR3 loop: CASTSGGAYEQYF. In nucleotides, the CDR3 is TGTGCCAGTACTAGCGGGGGGGCCTACGAGCAGTACTTC. V gene TRBV2 combines with J gene TRBJ2-7; 13 nucleotides line up with TRBD2. The CDR3 is made up of 13 amino acids. Germline V lookup: CDR1 SNHLY, CDR2 FYNNEI. J was trimmed by 2 bases and V by 9 bases; bases with no gene match: 1.